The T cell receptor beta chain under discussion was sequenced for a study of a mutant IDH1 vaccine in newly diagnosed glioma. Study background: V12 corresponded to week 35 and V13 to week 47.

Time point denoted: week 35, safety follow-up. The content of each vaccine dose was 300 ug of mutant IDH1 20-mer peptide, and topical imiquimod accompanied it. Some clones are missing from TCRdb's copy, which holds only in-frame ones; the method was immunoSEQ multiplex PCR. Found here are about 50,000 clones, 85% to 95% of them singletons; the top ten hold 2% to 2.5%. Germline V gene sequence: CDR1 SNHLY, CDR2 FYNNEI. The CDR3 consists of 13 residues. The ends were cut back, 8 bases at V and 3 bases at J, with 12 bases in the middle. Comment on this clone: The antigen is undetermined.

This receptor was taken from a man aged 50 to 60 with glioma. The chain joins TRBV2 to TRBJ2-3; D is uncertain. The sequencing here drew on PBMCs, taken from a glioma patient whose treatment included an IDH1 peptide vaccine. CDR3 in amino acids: CASVDGRTDTQYF. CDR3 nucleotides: TGTGCCAGCGTCGATGGCCGGACAGATACGCAGTATTTT.